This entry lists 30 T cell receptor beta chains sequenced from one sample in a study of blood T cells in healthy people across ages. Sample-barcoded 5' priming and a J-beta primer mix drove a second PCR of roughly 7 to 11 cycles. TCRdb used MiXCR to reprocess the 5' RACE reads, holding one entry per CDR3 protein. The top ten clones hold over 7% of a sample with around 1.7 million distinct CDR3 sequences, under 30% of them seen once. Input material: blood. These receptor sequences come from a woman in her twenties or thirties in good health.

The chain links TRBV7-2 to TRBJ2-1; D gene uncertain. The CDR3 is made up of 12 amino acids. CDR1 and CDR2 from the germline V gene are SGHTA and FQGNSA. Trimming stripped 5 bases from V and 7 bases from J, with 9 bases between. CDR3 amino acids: CASSPSINEQFF. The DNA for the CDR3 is TGTGCCAGCAGCCCCTCTATAAATGAGCAGTTCTTC.

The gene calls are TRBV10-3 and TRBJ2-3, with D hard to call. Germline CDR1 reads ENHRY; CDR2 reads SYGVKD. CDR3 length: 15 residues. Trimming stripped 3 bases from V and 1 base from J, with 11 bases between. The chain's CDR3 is CAISDGILGTDTQYF. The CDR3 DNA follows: TGTGCCATCAGTGATGGGATATTGGGCACAGATACGCAGTATTTT.

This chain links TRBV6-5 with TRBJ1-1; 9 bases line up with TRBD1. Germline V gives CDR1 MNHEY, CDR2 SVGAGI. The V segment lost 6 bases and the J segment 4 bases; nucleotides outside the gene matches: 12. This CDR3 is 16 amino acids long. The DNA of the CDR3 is TGTGCCAGCAGCCGCGGGGGGACAGGGATTTCCACTGAAGCTTTCTTT. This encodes CASSRGGTGISTEAFF.

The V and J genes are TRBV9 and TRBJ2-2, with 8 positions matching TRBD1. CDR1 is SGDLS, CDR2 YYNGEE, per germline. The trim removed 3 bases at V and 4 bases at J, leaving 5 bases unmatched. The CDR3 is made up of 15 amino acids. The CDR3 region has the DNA TGTGCCAGCAGCGATCAGGGGGCGGGCACCGGGGAGCTGTTTTTT. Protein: CASSDQGAGTGELFF.

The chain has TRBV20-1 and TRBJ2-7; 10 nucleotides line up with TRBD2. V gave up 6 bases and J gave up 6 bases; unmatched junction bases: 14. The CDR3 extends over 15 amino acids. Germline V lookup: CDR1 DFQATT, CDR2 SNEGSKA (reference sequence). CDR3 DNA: TGCAGTGCCCAACGTGGGGCTAGCGGGAGAGCCGAGCAGTACTTC. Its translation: CSAQRGASGRAEQYF.

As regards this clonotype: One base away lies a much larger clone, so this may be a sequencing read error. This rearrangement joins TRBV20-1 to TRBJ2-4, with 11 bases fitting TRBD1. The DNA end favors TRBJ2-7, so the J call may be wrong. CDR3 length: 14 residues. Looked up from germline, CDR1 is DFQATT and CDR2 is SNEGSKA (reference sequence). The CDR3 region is CSTTTGTGGYEQYF. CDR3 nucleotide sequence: TGCAGTACTACCACCGGGACAGGGGGCTACGAGCAGTACTTC.

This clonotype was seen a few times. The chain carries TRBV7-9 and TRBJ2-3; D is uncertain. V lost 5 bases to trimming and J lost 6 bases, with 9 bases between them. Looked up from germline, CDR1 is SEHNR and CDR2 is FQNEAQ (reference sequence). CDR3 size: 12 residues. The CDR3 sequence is CASSQNSDTQYF. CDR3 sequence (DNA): TGTGCCAGCAGCCAAAACTCTGATACGCAGTATTTT.

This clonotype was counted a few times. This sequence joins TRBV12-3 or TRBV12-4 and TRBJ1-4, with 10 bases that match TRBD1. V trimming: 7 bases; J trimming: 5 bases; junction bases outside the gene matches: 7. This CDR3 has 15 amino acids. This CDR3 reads CASMRTGGKNEKLFF. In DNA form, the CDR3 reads TGTGCCAGCATGCGGACAGGGGGTAAAAATGAAAAACTGTTTTTT.

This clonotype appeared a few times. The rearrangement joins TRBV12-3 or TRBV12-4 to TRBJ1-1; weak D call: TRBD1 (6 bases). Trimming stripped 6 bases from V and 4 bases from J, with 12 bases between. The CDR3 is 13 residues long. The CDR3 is CASSTGTTTEAFF. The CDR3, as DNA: TGTGCCAGCAGCACCGGGACAACCACTGAAGCTTTCTTT.

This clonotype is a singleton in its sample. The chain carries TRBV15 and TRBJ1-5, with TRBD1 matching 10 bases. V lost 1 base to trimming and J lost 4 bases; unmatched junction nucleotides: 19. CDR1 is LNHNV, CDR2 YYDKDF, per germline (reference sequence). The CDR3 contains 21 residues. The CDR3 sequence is CATSRVPRDRGFSYLNQPQHF. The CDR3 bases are TGTGCCACCAGCAGAGTCCCCCGGGACAGGGGTTTTAGTTATCTGAATCAGCCCCAGCATTTT.

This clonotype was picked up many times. In nucleotides, the CDR3 is TGTGCCAGCAGTGAATCCGGTTTGTATGGCTACACCTTC. Its protein product is CASSESGLYGYTF. The V gene is TRBV25-1, the J gene TRBJ1-2; unclear D gene. This CDR3 has 13 amino acids. The germline V gene encodes CDR1 MGHDK and CDR2 SYGVNS. V shed 1 base and J shed 5 bases, with 8 bases lying between them.

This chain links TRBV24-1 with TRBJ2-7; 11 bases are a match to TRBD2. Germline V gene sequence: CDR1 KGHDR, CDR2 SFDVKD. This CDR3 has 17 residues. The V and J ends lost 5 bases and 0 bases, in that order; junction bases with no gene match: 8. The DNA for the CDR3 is TGTGCCACCAGTGTGACTAGCGGGACCCTTCTCTCCTACGAGCAGTACTTC. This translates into CATSVTSGTLLSYEQYF.

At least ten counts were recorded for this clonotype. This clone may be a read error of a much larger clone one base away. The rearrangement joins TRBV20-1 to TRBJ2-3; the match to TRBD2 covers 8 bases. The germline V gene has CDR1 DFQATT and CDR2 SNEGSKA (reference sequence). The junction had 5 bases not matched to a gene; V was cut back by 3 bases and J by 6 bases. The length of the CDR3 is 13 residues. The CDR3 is CSASIAGWDTQYF. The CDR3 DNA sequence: TGCAGTGCTAGTATAGCGGGGTGGGATACGCAGTATTTT.

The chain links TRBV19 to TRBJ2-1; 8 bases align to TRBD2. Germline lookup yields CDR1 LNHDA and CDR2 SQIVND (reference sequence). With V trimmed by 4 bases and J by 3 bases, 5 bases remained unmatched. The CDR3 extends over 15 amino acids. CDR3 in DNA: TGTGCCAGTAGTAGGGGCGGGAGGATCTACAATGAGCAGTTCTTC. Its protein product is CASSRGGRIYNEQFF.

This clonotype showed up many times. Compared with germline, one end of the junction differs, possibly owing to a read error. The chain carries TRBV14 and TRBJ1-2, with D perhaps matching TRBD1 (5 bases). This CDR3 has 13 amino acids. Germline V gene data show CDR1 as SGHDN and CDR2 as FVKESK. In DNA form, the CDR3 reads TGCGCCAGCAGCCAAGACAGAGCCTATGGCTACACCTTC. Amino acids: CASSQDRAYGYTF.

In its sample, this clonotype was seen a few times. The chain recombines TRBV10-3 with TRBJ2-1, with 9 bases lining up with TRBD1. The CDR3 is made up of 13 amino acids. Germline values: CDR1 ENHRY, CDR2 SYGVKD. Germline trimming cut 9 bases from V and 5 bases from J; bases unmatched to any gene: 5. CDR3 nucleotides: TGTGCCATGAGACAGGGGGGGGACAATGAGCAGTTCTTC. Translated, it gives CAMRQGGDNEQFF.

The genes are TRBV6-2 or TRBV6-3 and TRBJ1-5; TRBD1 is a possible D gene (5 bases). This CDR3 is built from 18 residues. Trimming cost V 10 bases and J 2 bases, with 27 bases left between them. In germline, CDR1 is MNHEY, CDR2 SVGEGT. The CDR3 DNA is TGTGCCACGAAGGACCGGACAACCGAAATACTGGGCAATCAGCCCCAGCATTTT. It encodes CATKDRTTEILGNQPQHF.

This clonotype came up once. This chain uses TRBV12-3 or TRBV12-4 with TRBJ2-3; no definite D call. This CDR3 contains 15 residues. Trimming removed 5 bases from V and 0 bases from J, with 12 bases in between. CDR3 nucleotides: TGTGCCAGCAGTCGTCCTGACGGGAGCACAGATACGCAGTATTTT. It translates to CASSRPDGSTDTQYF.

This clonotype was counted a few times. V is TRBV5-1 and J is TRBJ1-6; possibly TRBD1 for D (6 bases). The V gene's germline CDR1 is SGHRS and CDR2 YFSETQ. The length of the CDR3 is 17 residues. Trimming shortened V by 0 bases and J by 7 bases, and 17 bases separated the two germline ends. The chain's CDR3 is CASSLDRASSGNSPLHF. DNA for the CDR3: TGCGCCAGCAGCTTGGACAGGGCAAGTAGCGGGAATTCACCCCTCCACTTT.

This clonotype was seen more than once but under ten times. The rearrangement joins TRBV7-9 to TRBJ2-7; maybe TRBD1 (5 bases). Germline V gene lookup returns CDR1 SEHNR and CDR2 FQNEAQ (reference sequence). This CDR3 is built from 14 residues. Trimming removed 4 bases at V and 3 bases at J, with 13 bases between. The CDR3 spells CASSSRTLNYEQYF. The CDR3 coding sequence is TGTGCCAGCAGCTCACGGACACTCAACTACGAGCAGTACTTC.

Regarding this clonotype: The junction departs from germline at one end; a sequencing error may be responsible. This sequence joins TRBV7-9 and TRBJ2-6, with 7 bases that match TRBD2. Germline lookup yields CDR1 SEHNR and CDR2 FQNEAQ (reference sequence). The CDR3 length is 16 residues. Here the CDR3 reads CVSSLWGGAGANVLTF. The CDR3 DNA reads TGTGTCAGCAGCTTATGGGGGGGAGCTGGGGCCAACGTCCTGACTTTC. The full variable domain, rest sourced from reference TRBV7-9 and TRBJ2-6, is DTGVSQNPRHKITKRGQNVTFRCDPISEHNRLYWYRQTLGQGPEFLTYFQNEAQLEKSRLLSDRFSAERPKGSFSTLEIQRTEQGDSAMYLCVSSLWGGAGANVLTFGAGSRLTVL.

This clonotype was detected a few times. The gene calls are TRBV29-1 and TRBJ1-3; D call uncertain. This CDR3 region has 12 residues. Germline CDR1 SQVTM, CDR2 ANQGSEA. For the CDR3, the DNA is TGCACGACTATACCCTCTGGAAACACCATATATTTT. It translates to CTTIPSGNTIYF.

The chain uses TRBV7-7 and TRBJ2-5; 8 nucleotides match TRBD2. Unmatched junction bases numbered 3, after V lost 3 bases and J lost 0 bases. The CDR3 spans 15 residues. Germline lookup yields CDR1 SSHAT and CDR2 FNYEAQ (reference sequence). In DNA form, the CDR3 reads TGTGCCAGCAGCTTGACGGGAGGGCACCAAGAGACCCAGTACTTC. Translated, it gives CASSLTGGHQETQYF.

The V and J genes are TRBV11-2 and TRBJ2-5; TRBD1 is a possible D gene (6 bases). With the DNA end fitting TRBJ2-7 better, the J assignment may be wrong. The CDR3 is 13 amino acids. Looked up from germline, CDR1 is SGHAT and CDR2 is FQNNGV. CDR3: CASGLIQGNEQYF. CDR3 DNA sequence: TGTGCCAGCGGCCTGATACAGGGCAACGAGCAGTACTTC.

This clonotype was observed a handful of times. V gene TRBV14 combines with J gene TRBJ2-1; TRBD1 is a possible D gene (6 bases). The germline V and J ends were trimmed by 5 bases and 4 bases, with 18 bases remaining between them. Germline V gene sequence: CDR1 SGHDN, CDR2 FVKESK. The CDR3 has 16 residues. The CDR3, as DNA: TGTGCCAGCAGCGTTTCTCCCGGGACAACTTACAATGAGCAGTTCTTC. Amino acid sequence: CASSVSPGTTYNEQFF.

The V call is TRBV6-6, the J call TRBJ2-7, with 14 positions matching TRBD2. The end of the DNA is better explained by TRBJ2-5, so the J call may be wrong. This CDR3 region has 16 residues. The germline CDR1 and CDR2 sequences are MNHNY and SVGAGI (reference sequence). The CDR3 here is CASSYSGTSGSQTQYF. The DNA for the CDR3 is TGTGCCAGCAGTTACTCTGGGACTAGCGGGAGTCAGACCCAGTACTTC.

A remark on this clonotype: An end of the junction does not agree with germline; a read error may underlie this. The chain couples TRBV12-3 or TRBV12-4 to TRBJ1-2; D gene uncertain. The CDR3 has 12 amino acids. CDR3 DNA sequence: TGTGCCGGCAGTTTGAAAGATTATGGCTACACCTTC. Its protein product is CAGSLKDYGYTF.

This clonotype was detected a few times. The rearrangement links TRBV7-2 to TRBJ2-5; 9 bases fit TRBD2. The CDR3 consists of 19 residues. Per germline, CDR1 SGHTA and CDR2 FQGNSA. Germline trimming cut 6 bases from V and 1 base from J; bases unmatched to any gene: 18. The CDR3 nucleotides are TGTGCCAGCAGTTCACAGACTAGCGGACCCGCGGGGGGCCAAGAGACCCAGTACTTC. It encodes CASSSQTSGPAGGQETQYF.

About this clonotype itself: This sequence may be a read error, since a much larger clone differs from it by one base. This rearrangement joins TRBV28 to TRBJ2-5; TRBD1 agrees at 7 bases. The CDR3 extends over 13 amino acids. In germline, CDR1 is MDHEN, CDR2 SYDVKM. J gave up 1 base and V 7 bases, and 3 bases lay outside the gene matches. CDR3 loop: CASMGTAQETQYF. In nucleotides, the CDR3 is TGTGCCAGCATGGGGACAGCCCAAGAGACCCAGTACTTC.

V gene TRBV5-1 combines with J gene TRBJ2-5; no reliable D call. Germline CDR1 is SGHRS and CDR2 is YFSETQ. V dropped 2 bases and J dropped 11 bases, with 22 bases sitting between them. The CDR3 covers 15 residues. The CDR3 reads CASSLSWALLHEQYF. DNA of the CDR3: TGCGCCAGCAGCTTAAGCTGGGCCCTTCTCCATGAGCAGTACTTC.